A single T cell receptor (beta chain) is shown here with its context. Its specificity is not known. Other DNA sequences in this sample translate to the same CDR3. This sample is drawn from a study of cytomegalovirus exposure and HLA in healthy donors. General observations from the study: A few V segments could not be told apart, such as TRBV6-2 and TRBV6-3, and were left out. For most TCR beta V segments, an earlier analysis put the productive rate at about 87% or about 30% of the time.

The germline V gene has CDR1 LNHNV and CDR2 YYDKDF (reference sequence). The CDR3 runs 15 residues. V lost 4 bases to trimming and J lost 6 bases, with 16 bases between them. Researchers ran the PCR with 60 Vbeta and 13 Jbeta primers. Assay: immunoSEQ multiplex PCR; the TCRdb copy retains only in-frame clones and omits some. There are roughly 150,000 clones in the sample; more than 65% occur only once, and approximately 6% lies in the top ten. Specimen: PBMCs. The source of this sequence is a man under 40 in good health and CMV-seropositive. The chain combines TRBV15 with TRBJ2-1, with D possibly TRBD2 on 6 matching bases. The CDR3 DNA is TGTGCCACCAGCATCCTTGCGGGACCCGCCAATGAGCAGTTCTTC. Amino acids: CATSILAGPANEQFF.